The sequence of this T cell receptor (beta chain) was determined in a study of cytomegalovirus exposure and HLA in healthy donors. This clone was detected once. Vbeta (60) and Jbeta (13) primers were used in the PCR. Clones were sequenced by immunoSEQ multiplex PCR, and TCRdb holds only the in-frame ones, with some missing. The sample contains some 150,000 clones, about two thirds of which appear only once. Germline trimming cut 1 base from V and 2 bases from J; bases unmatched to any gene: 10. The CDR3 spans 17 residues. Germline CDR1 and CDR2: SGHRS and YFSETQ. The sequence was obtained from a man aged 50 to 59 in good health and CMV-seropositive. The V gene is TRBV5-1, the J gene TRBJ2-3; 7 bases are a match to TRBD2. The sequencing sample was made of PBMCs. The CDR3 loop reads CASSLSRGDFLTDTQYF. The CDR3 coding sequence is TGCGCCAGCAGCTTGAGCCGGGGGGACTTTCTCACAGATACGCAGTATTTT.